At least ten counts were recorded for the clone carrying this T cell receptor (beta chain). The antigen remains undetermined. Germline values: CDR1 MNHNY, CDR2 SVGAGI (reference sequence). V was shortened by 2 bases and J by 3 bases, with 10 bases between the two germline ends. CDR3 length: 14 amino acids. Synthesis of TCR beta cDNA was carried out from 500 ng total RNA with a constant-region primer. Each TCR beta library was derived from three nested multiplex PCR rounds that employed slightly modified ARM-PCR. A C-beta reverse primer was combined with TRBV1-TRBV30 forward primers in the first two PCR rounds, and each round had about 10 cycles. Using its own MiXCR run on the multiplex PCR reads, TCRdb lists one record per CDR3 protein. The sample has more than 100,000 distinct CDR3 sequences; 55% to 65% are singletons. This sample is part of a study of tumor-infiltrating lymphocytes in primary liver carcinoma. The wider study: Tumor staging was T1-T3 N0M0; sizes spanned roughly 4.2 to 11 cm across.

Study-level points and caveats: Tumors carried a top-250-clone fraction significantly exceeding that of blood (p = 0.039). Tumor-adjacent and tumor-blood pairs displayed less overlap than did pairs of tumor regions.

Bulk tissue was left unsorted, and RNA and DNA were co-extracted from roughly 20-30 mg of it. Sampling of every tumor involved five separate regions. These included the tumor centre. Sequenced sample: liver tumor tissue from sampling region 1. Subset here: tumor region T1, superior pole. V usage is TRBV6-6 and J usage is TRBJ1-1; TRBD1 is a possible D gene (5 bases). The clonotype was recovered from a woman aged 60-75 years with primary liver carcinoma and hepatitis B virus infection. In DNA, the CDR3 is TGTGCCAGCAGTTACCTGGGGGGGGACACTGAAGCTTTCTTT. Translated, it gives CASSYLGGDTEAFF.